These 24 T cell receptor beta chains share one sample of origin, sequenced in a study of blood T cell repertoires in COVID-19. The data were produced by immunoSEQ multiplex PCR, yet TCRdb's version contains in-frame clones alone and is incomplete. The data hold under 60,000 clones, with 90% observed a single time. Source material: peripheral blood. The receptors shown here come from a human donor in a cohort sampled during active COVID-19.

The chain carries TRBV15 and TRBJ2-1; 7 bases align to TRBD2. Trimming at V came to 0 bases and at J to 9 bases, leaving 5 bases not matched to a gene. The CDR3 is 14 amino acids. Germline V gene data show CDR1 as LNHNV and CDR2 as YYDKDF (reference sequence). The CDR3 sequence: CATSRDRGSREQFF. The CDR3 DNA reads as TGTGCCACCAGCAGAGATCGCGGGAGTCGTGAGCAGTTCTTC.

The table lists this clone with a count of one. This chain joins TRBV19 and TRBJ2-3; TRBD2 matches 8 bases. The V segment lost 5 bases and the J segment 2 bases; nucleotides outside the gene matches: 3. There are 14 residues in the CDR3. CDR1 and CDR2 from the germline V gene are LNHDA and SQIVND (reference sequence). The CDR3 sequence is CASSGLALTDTQYF. CDR3 nucleotides: TGTGCCAGTAGTGGACTAGCTCTCACAGATACGCAGTATTTT.

This clone was detected once. CDR3 sequence (DNA): TGCGCCAGCAGCTTGGATGGGACAGGGGCGCCCTATGGCTACACCTTC. It specifies CASSLDGTGAPYGYTF. This sequence joins TRBV5-1 and TRBJ1-2; 10 bases are shared with TRBD1. Germline V CDR1 and CDR2: SGHRS, YFSETQ. There are 16 residues in the CDR3. The trim removed 0 bases at V and 4 bases at J, leaving 6 bases unmatched.

The chain has TRBV3-1 (or the pseudogene TRBV3-2) and TRBJ2-7; tentatively, D is TRBD2 (5 bases). CDR1 and CDR2 from the germline V gene are LGHDT and YNNKEL (reference sequence). Trimming removed 2 bases from V and 0 bases from J, with 14 bases in between. This CDR3 comprises 16 residues. The CDR3 reads CASSQTRQLSSYEQYF. In DNA, the CDR3 is TGTGCCAGCAGCCAAACTAGACAACTCTCCTCCTACGAGCAGTACTTC.

The V and J genes are TRBV19 and TRBJ1-4, with unresolved D. Trimming left V 5 bases short and J 8 bases short, with 15 bases between. Per the germline V gene, CDR1 is LNHDA and CDR2 is SQIVND (reference sequence). The CDR3 spans 14 residues. CDR3 loop: CASSVTSGGEKLFF. In DNA, the CDR3 is TGTGCCAGTAGTGTGACCTCAGGAGGGGAAAAACTGTTTTTT.

This clone came up once. The CDR3, as DNA: TGTGCCAGCAGCCTGACCGGGACAGGGTTCGATGAGCAGTTCTTC. Protein: CASSLTGTGFDEQFF. The chain joins TRBV6-6 to TRBJ2-1; 9 bases match TRBD1. Germline V gene data show CDR1 as MNHNY and CDR2 as SVGAGI (reference sequence). V shed 6 bases, J shed 8 bases, and the junction held 11 bases outside the gene matches. The CDR3 is 15 residues long.

This clone was recorded once. V usage is TRBV4-1 and J usage is TRBJ2-7; 8 bases match TRBD1. Per germline, CDR1 MGHRA and CDR2 YSYEKL. This CDR3 is built from 15 residues. V shed 2 bases, J shed 2 bases, and the junction held 5 bases outside the gene matches. The CDR3 sequence: CASSQHGQGAYEQYF. The DNA for the CDR3 is TGCGCCAGCAGCCAACATGGACAGGGAGCCTACGAGCAGTACTTC.

The gene calls are TRBV2 and TRBJ1-5; D unresolved. Germline V gene data show CDR1 as SNHLY and CDR2 as FYNNEI. CDR3 size: 17 residues. Trimming left V 2 bases short and J 3 bases short, with 17 bases between. DNA for the CDR3: TGTGCCAGCAGTGAATACGGTCTTTCACAGATCAATCAGCCCCAGCATTTT. It encodes CASSEYGLSQINQPQHF.

This chain connects TRBV29-1 to TRBJ2-1; TRBD2 might be the D (6 bases). The CDR3 totals 12 residues. The germline CDR1 and CDR2 sequences are SQVTM and ANQGSEA. DNA of the CDR3: TGCAGTGGAGGGCCCCTTTTAGCTGAGCAGTTCTTC. This gives the protein CSGGPLLAEQFF.

This rearrangement joins TRBV28 to TRBJ2-5, with 11 bases aligning to TRBD2. V lost 5 bases to trimming and J lost 5 bases; unmatched junction nucleotides: 4. The CDR3 sequence is 14 residues long. Germline-derived CDR1 and CDR2 are MDHEN and SYDVKM. The CDR3 loop reads CASSPLAGGETQYF. CDR3 nucleotides: TGTGCCAGCAGTCCATTAGCGGGAGGGGAGACCCAGTACTTC.

The CDR3 protein is CASQPGQGSSGANVLTF. CDR3 DNA: TGCGCCAGCCAACCGGGACAGGGGTCATCTGGGGCCAACGTCCTGACTTTC. The chain uses TRBV5-1 and TRBJ2-6, with 10 bases that match TRBD1. The CDR3 runs to 17 residues. Germline CDR1 SGHRS, CDR2 YFSETQ. J was trimmed by 1 base and V by 7 bases; bases with no gene match: 8.

This clone was detected once. The rearrangement joins TRBV30 to TRBJ2-3; no reliable D call. Trimming removed 0 bases at V and 2 bases at J, with 3 bases between. The CDR3 covers 12 residues. CDR1 is GTSNPN, CDR2 SVGIG, per germline (reference sequence). The CDR3 nucleotides read TGTGCCTGGAGTGTTCTCACAGATACGCAGTATTTT. Translating gives CAWSVLTDTQYF.

This chain connects TRBV10-3 to TRBJ1-5, with 11 bases aligning to TRBD1. Per germline, CDR1 ENHRY and CDR2 SYGVKD. There are 14 residues in the CDR3. Trimming cost V 7 bases and J 2 bases; bases outside gene matches: 1. CDR3 residues: CAIKGQGGNQPQHF. In DNA, the CDR3 is TGTGCCATCAAGGGACAGGGGGGCAATCAGCCCCAGCATTTT.

The chain carries TRBV11-2 and TRBJ1-6, with D possibly matching TRBD1 (5 bases). Germline CDR1 reads SGHAT; CDR2 reads FQNNGV. Trimming took off 2 bases at V and 5 bases at J, with 10 bases between the two ends. CDR3 length: 15 residues. CDR3 DNA: TGTGCCAGCAGCTTAACGGCCAGGGATAATTCACCCCTCCACTTT. This encodes CASSLTARDNSPLHF.

The chain combines TRBV3-1 (or the pseudogene TRBV3-2) with TRBJ1-2, with D maybe TRBD1 (5 bases). The V end was cut by 3 bases, the J end by 5 bases, with 10 bases between. The length of the CDR3 is 13 residues. The V gene's germline CDR1 is LGHDT and CDR2 YNNKEL (reference sequence). In DNA, the CDR3 is TGTGCCAGCAGCCAGACAGCCCAATATGGCTACACCTTC. It codes for CASSQTAQYGYTF.

V is TRBV2 and J is TRBJ1-2; 8 positions agree with TRBD1. The CDR3 has 13 residues. V was clipped by 6 bases and J by 5 bases; unmatched bases: 5. Germline V lookup: CDR1 SNHLY, CDR2 FYNNEI. CDR3: CASRDRAWYGYTF. CDR3 nucleotide sequence: TGTGCCAGCAGGGACAGGGCTTGGTATGGCTACACCTTC. The full variable domain, rest sourced from reference TRBV2 and TRBJ1-2, is EPEVTQTPSHQVTQMGQEVILRCVPISNHLYFYWYRQILGQKVEFLVSFYNNEISEKSEIFDDQFSVERPDGSNFTLKIRSTKLEDSAMYFCASRDRAWYGYTFGSGTRLTVV.

The rearrangement joins TRBV7-9 to TRBJ2-1; TRBD2 matches 11 bases. After removal of 5 bases from V and 15 bases from J, the junction contained 18 bases not matched to a gene. CDR3 size: 16 residues. Germline CDR1 and CDR2: SEHNR and FQNEAQ (reference sequence). The CDR3 nucleotides read TGTGCCAGCAGCGCCGTTGGGACTAGCGGCCCGGGAAAGGGGTTCTTC. It is translated as CASSAVGTSGPGKGFF.

This chain connects TRBV7-9 to TRBJ2-3; D call uncertain. There are 18 residues in the CDR3. Germline assignment: CDR1 SEHNR and CDR2 FQNEAQ (reference sequence). Trimming cost V 0 bases and J 1 base, with 17 bases left between them. The CDR3 DNA sequence: TGTGCCAGCAGCTTAGCGTGGCCGGCCACAGAGCGCACAGATACGCAGTATTTT. The encoded protein is CASSLAWPATERTDTQYF.

V gene TRBV5-1 combines with J gene TRBJ2-5; D is undetermined. The V end was cut by 7 bases, the J end by 5 bases, with 9 bases between. CDR1 and CDR2 from the germline V gene are SGHRS and YFSETQ. CDR3 length: 11 amino acids. CDR3 sequence reads: CASSTHETQYF. The CDR3 DNA reads as TGCGCCAGCTCTACCCACGAGACCCAGTACTTC.

The chain has TRBV11-3 and TRBJ2-7; 8 bases are shared with TRBD2. Unmatched junction bases numbered 8, after V lost 5 bases and J lost 5 bases. Germline CDR1 SGHNT, CDR2 YENEEA. CDR3 length equals 14 residues. The CDR3 coding sequence is TGTGCCAGCAGCACGAGCGGGAGTTCAAACGAGCAGTACTTC. Residues: CASSTSGSSNEQYF. Filled out from reference TRBV11-3 and TRBJ2-7, the complete variable domain reads EAGVVQSPRYKIIEKKQPVAFWCNPISGHNTLYWYLQNLGQGPELLIRYENEEAVDDSQLPKDRFSAERLKGVDSTLKIQPAELGDSAVYLCASSTSGSSNEQYFGPGTRLTVT.

The chain couples TRBV5-1 to TRBJ1-2, with D uncertain. In germline, CDR1 is SGHRS, CDR2 YFSETQ. CDR3 length equals 14 residues. V lost 0 bases and J lost 0, with 6 bases in between. This CDR3 reads CASSLGDTNYGYTF. The CDR3 nucleotides are TGCGCCAGCAGCTTGGGAGACACTAACTATGGCTACACCTTC.

V gene TRBV18 combines with J gene TRBJ2-1; 12 nucleotides agree with TRBD2. CDR1 is KGHSH, CDR2 LQKENI, per germline. The J segment lost 3 bases and the V segment lost 1 base, leaving 4 bases of the junction unmatched. The CDR3 runs 17 residues. CDR3 DNA sequence: TGTGCCAGCTCACCACGTATACTAGCGGGGGGCTACAATGAGCAGTTCTTC. The encoded protein is CASSPRILAGGYNEQFF.

This clone is a singleton in its sample. The rearrangement links TRBV3-1 (or the pseudogene TRBV3-2) to TRBJ2-1; 12 nucleotides agree with TRBD2. From germline, CDR1 is LGHDT and CDR2 YNNKEL (reference sequence). The CDR3 consists of 16 residues. The J segment lost 8 bases and the V segment lost 0 bases, leaving 5 bases of the junction unmatched. DNA of the CDR3: TGTGCCAGCAGCCAAGATCCGGGACTAGCGGGTTATGAGCAGTTCTTC. Its protein is CASSQDPGLAGYEQFF.

The rearrangement links TRBV5-5 to TRBJ2-1; weak D call: TRBD1 (6 bases). With 4 bases removed from V and 6 bases from J, the gap between germline ends came to 17 bases. This CDR3 is 15 amino acids long. CDR1 is SGHKS, CDR2 YYEKEE, per germline (reference sequence). The CDR3 DNA is TGTGCCAGCAGCCTGGACAGCACAGGGCCCAATGAGCAGTTCTTC. Its protein product is CASSLDSTGPNEQFF.